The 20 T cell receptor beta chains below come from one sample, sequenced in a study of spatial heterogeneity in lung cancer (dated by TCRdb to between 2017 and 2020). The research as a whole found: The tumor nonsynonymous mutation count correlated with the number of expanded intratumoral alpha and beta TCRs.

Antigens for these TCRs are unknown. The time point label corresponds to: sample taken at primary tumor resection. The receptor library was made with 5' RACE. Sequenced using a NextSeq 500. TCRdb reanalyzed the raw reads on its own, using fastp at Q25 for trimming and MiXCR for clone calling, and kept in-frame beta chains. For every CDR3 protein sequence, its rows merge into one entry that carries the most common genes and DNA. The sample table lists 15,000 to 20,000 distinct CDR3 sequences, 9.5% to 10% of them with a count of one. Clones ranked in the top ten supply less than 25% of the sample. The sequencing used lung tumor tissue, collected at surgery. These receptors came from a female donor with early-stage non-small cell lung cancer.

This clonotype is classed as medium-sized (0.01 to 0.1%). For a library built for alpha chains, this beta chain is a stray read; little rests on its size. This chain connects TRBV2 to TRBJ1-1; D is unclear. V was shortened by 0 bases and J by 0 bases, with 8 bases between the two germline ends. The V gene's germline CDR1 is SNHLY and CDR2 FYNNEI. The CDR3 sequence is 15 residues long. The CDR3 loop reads CASSEALTVNTEAFF. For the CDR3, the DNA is TGTGCCAGCAGTGAAGCCCTGACGGTGAACACTGAAGCTTTCTTT.

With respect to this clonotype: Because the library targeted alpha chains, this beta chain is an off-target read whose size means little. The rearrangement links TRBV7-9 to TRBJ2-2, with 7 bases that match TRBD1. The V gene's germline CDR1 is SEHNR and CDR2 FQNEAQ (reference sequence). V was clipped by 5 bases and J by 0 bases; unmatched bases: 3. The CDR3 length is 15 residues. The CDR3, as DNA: TGTGCCAGCAGCCTCGACAGGGCGAACACCGGGGAGCTGTTTTTT. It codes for CASSLDRANTGELFF.

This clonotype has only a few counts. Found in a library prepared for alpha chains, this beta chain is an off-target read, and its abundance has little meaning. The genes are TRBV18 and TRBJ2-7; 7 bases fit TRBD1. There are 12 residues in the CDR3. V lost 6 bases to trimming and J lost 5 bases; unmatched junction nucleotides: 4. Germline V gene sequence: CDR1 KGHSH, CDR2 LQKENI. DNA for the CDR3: TGTGCCAGCTCGCGACAGGGCAACGAGCAGTACTTC. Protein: CASSRQGNEQYF.

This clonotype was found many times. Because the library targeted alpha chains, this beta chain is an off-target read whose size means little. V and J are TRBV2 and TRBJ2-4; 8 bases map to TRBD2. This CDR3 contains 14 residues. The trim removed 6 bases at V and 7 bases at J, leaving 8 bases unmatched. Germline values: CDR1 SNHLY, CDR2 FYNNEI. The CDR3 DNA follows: TGTGCCAGCAGAGCCGGGAGCGGGGGTAACATTCAGTACTTC. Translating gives CASRAGSGGNIQYF.

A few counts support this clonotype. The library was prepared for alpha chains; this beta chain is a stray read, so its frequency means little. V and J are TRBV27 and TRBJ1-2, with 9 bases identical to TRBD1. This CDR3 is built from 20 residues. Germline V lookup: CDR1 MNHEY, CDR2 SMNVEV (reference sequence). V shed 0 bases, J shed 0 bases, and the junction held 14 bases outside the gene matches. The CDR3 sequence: CASSLSPGQGHLSANYGYTF. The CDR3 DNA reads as TGTGCCAGCAGTTTATCGCCGGGACAGGGTCACCTATCAGCTAACTATGGCTACACCTTC.

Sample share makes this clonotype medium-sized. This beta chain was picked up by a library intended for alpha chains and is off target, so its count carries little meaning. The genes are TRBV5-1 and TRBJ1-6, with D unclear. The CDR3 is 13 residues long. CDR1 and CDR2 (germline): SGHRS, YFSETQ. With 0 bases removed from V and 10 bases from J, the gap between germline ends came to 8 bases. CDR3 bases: TGCGCCAGCAGCTTGGGAGGCGGGTCACCCCTCCACTTT. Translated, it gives CASSLGGGSPLHF.

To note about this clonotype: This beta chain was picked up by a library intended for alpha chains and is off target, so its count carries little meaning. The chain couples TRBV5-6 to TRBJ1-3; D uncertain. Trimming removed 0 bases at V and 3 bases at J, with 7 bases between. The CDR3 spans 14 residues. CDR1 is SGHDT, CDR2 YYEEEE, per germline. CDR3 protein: CASSLVGRGNTIYF. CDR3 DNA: TGTGCCAGCAGCTTGGTAGGACGTGGAAACACCATATATTTT.

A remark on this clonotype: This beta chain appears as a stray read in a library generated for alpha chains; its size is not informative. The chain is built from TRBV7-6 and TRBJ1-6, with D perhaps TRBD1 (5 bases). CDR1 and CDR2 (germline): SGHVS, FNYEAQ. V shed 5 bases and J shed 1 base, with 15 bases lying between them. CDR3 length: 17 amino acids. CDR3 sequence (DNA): TGTGCCAGCAGCCACCTGGGGGTTTCGTCCTATAATTCACCCCTCCACTTT. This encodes CASSHLGVSSYNSPLHF.

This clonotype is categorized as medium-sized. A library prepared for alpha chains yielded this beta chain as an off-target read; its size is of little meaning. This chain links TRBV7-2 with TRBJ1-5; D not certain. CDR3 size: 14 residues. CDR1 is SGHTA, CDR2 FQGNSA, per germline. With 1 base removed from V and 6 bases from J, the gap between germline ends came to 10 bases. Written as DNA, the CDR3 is TGTGCCAGCAGCTTAGACCCGGTGGGTCAGCCCCAGCATTTT. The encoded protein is CASSLDPVGQPQHF.

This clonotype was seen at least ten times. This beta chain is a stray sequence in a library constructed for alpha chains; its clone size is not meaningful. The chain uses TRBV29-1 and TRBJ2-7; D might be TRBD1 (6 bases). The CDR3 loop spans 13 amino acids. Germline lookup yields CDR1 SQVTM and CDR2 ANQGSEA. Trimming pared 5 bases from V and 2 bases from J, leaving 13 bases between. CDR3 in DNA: TGCAGCGTTACCCTGACAGGACCCTACGAGCAGTACTTC. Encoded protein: CSVTLTGPYEQYF.

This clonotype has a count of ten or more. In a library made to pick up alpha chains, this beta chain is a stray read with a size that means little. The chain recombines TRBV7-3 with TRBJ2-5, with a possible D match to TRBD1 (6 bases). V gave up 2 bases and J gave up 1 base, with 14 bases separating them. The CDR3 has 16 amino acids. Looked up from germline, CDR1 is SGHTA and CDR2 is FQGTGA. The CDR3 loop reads CASSLRSGAFQETQYF. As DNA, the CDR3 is TGTGCCAGCAGCTTACGGTCAGGGGCCTTCCAAGAGACCCAGTACTTC.

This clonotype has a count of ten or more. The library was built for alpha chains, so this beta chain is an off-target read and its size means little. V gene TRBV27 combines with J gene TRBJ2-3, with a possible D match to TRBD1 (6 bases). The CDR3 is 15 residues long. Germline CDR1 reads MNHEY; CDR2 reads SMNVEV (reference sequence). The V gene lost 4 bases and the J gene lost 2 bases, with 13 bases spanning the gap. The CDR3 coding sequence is TGTGCCAGCAGTTCCCAGGGGCGACCCACAGATACGCAGTATTTT. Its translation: CASSSQGRPTDTQYF.

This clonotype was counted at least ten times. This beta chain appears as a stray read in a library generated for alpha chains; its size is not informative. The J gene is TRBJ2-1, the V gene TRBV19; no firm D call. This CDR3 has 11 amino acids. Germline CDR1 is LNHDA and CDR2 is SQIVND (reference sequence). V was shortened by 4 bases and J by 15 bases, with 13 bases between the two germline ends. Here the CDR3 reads CASSTNVFRFF. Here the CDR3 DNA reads TGTGCCAGTAGTACTAACGTGTTTCGGTTCTTC.

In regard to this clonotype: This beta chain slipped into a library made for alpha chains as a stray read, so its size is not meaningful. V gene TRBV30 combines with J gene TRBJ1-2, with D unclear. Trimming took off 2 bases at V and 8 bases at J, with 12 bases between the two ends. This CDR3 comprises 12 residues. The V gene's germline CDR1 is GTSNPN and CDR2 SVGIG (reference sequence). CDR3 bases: TGTGCCTGGAGTTCTGATATGAGAGGCTACACCTTC. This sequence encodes CAWSSDMRGYTF.

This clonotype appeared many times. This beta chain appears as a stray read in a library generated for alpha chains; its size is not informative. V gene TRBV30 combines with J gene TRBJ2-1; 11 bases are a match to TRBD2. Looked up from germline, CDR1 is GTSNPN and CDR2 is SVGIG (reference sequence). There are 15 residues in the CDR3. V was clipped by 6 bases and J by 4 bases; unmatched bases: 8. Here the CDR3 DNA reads TGTGCCTGCACAACCTCTAGCGGGGGGTACAATGAGCAGTTCTTC. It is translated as CACTTSSGGYNEQFF.

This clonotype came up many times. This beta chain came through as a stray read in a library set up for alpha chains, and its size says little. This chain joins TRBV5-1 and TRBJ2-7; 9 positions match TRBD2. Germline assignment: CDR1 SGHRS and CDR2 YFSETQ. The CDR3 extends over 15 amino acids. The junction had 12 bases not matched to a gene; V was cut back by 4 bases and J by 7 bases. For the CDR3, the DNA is TGCGCCAGCAGCATGGCGGGGGGGCCCCAATTGGAGCAGTACTTC. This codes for CASSMAGGPQLEQYF.

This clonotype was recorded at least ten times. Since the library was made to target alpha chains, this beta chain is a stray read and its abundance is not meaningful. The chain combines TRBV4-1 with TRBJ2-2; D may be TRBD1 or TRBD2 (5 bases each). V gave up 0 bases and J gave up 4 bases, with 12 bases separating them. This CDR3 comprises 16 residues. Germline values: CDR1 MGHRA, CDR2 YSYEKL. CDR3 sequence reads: CASSQDPGAGTGELFF. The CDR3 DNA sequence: TGCGCCAGCAGCCAAGACCCCGGGGCGGGCACCGGGGAGCTGTTTTTT.

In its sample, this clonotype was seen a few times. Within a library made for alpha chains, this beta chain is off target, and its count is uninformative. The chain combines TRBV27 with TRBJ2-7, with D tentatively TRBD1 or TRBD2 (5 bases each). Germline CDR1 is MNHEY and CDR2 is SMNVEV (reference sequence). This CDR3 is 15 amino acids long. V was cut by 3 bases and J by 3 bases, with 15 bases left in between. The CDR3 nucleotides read TGTGCCAGCAGTTTTAGGGGACGGGCGAACTACGAGCAGTACTTC. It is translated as CASSFRGRANYEQYF.

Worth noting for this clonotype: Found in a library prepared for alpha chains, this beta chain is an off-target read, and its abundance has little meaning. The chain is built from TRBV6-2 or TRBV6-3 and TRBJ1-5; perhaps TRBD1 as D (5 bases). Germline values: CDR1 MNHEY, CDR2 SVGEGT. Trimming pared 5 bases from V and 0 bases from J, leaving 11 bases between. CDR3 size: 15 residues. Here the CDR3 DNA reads TGTGCCAGCAGTAAAATAGGGGCTAGCAATCAGCCCCAGCATTTT. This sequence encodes CASSKIGASNQPQHF.

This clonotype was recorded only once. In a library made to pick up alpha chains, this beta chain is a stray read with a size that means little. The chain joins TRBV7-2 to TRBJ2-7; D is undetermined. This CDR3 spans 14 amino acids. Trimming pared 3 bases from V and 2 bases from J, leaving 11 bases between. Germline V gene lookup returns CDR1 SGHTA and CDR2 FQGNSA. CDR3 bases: TGTGCCAGCAGCTTTCGGACGGCTCCCTACGAGCAGTACTTC. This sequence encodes CASSFRTAPYEQYF.